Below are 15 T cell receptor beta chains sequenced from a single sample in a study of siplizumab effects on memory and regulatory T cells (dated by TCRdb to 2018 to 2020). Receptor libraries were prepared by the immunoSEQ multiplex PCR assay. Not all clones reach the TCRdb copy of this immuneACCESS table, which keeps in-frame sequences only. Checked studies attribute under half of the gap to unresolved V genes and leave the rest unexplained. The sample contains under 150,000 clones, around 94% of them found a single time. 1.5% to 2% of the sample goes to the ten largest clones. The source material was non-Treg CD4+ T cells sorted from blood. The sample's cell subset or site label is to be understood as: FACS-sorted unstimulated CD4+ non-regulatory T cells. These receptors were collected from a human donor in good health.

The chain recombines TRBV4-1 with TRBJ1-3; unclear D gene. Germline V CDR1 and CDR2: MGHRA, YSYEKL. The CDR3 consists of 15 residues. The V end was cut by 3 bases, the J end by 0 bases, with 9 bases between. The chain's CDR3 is CASSQGGFSGNTIYF. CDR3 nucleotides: TGCGCCAGCAGCCAGGGCGGATTCTCTGGAAACACCATATATTTT.

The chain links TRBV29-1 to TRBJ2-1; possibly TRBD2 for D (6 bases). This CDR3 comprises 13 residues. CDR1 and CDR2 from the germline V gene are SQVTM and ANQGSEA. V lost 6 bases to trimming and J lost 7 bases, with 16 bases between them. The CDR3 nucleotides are TGCAGCGTGGCCGCCGGGGCGGGAAATGAGCAGTTCTTC. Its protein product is CSVAAGAGNEQFF.

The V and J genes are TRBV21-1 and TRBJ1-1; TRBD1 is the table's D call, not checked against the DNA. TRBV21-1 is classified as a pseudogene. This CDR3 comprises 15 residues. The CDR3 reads CASSTTDRFSTEAFF. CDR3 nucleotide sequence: TGTGCCAGCAGCACTACGGACAGATTCTCCACTGAAGCTTTCTTT.

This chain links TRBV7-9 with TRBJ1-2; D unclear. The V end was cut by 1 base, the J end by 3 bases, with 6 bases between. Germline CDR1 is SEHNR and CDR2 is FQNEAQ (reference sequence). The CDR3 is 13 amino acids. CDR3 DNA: TGTGCCAGCAGCTTAGGGCAATACTATGGCTACACCTTC. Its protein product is CASSLGQYYGYTF.

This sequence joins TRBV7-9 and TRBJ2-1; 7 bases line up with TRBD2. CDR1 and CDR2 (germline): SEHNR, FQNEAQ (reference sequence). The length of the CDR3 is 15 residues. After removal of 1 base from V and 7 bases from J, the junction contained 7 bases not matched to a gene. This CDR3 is CASSLVGGSWNEQFF. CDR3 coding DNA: TGTGCCAGCAGCTTAGTGGGCGGGAGCTGGAATGAGCAGTTCTTC.

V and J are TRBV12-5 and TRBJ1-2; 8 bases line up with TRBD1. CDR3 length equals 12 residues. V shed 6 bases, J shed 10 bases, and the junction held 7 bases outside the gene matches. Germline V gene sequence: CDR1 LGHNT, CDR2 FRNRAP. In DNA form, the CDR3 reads TGTGCTAGTGGGAGGACAGGGAGTTTCTACACCTTC. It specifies CASGRTGSFYTF. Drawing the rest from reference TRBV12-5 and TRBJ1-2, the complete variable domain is DARVTQTPRHKVTEMGQEVTMRCQPILGHNTVFWYRQTMMQGLELLAYFRNRAPLDDSGMPKDRFSAEMPDATLATLKIQPSEPRDSAVYFCASGRTGSFYTFGSGTRLTVV.

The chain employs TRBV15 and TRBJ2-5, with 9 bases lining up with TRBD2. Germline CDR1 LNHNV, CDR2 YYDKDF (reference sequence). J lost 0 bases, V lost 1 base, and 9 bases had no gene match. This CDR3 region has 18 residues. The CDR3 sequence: CATSRGTSEEWYQETQYF. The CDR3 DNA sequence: TGTGCCACCAGCAGAGGGACTAGCGAGGAATGGTACCAAGAGACCCAGTACTTC.

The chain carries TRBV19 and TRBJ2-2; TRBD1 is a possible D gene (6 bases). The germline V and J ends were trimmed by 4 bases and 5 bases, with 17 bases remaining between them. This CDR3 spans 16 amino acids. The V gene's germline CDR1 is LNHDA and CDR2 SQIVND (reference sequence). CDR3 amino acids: CASSRDTKRGTGELFF. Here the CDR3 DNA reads TGTGCCAGTAGTAGGGATACAAAGAGGGGGACCGGGGAGCTGTTTTTT. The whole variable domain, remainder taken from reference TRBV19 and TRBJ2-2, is DGGITQSPKYLFRKEGQNVTLSCEQNLNHDAMYWYRQDPGQGLRLIYYSQIVNDFQKGDIAEGYSVSREKKESFPLTVTSAQKNPTAFYLCASSRDTKRGTGELFFGEGSRLTVL.

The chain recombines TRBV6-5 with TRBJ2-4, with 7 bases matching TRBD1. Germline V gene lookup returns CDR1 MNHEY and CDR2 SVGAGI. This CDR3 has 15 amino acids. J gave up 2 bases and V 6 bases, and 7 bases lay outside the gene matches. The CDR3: CASSRRDSPKNIQYF. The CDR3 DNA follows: TGTGCCAGCAGCCGCCGGGACAGCCCCAAAAACATTCAGTACTTC.

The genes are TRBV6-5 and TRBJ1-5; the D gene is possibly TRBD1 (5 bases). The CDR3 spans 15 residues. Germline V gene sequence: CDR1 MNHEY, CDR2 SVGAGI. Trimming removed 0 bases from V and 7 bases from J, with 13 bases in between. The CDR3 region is CASSYSMGGRQPQHF. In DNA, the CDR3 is TGTGCCAGCAGTTACTCAATGGGGGGACGGCAGCCCCAGCATTTT.

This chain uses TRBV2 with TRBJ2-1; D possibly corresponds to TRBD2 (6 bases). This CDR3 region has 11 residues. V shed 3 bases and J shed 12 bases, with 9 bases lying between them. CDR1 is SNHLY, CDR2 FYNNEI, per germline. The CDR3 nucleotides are TGTGCCAGCAGTGATTTGGGGGGGCAGTTCTTC. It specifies CASSDLGGQFF.

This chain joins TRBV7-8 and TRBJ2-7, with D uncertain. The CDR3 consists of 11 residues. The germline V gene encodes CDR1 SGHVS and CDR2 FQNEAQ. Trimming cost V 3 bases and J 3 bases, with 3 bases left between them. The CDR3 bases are TGTGCCAGCAGCTTTGACTACGAGCAGTACTTC. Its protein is CASSFDYEQYF.

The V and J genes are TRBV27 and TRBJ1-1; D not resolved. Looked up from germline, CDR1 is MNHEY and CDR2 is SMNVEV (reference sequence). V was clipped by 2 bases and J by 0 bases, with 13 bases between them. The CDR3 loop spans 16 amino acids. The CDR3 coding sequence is TGTGCCAGCAGTTTAACTAGGCACCTCATGAACACTGAAGCTTTCTTT. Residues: CASSLTRHLMNTEAFF.

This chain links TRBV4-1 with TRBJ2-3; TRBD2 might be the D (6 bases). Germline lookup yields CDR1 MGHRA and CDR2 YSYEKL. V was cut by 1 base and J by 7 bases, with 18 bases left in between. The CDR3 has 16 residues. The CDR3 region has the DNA TGCGCCAGCAGCCAAGCCGACGGGTTGGGGGGAAATACGCAGTATTTT. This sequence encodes CASSQADGLGGNTQYF.

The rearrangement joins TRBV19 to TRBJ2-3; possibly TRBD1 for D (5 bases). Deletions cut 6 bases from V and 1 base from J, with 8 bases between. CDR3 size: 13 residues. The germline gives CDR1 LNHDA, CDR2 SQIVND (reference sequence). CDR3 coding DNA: TGTGCCAGTAGCTTACAGGGCACAGATACGCAGTATTTT. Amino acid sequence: CASSLQGTDTQYF.